What follows describes a single TCR beta chain. Its antigen is unknown. This sample was taken from a study of shared clonotypes between healthy human individuals. CD8 cells classed as naive were CD45RO-negative and positively selected for CCR7, excluding terminally differentiated effector memory CD45RA+ cells. Overall study results and limits: Although depth was large, rarefaction showed that sequencing of the sorted subsets was incomplete. The donor pool, a small one, limited the genetic and exposure-history diversity represented. Roughly 4.6% of naive CD4 clonotypes were common to a handful of donors. Estimated richness was generally greater in naive than memory subsets.

Germline V gene sequence: CDR1 MNHEY, CDR2 SMNVEV (reference sequence). V shed 3 bases and J shed 6 bases, with 15 bases lying between them. This CDR3 is 15 amino acids long. Method: immunoSEQ multiplex PCR; TCRdb's copy keeps in-frame clones and lacks some. Of under 2,000,000 clones in the sample, less than 95% are singletons; the top ten hold approximately 1.2%. The source of this sequence is a young man in good health. The genes are TRBV27 and TRBJ1-5, with D possibly TRBD1 on 5 matching bases. The sample consisted of naive CD8+ T cells sorted from blood. The CDR3 sequence is CASSFLGAEGQPQHF. For the CDR3, the DNA is TGTGCCAGCAGTTTTTTAGGGGCAGAGGGTCAGCCCCAGCATTTT.